This T cell receptor beta chain was sequenced in a study of T cell repertoires in aging, cancer and after chemotherapy. Looking at the study overall: About 9 million TCR reads were in the whole dataset. Notes on the study in general: Immunological memory after chemotherapy cannot be judged from the repertoire data. Untreated cancer patients had significantly lower blood TCR diversity than age-matched healthy donors. Across the chemotherapy interval, each cancer cohort showed higher median generation probability, suggesting thymic rebound.

Rearranged V-D-J TRB sequences were amplified with a mixed TRB-A/B primer pool. TCRdb re-derived calls from the multiplex PCR reads in MiXCR, one entry per CDR3 protein. The table records approximately 3,000 distinct CDR3 sequences, under 40% of them present only once. The CDR3 spans 13 residues. Germline V gene lookup returns CDR1 LNHDA and CDR2 SQIVND (reference sequence). Deletions cut 1 base from V and 12 bases from J, with 15 bases between. The template was genomic DNA from peripheral blood, not RNA. In this sample, this clonotype turned up a few times. The antigen remains unidentified. This clonotype was obtained from a human donor with a solid tumor. Sequenced material: blood. J is TRBJ1-1 and V is TRBV19; TRBD1 might be the D (5 bases). The CDR3 region has the DNA TGTGCCAGTAGTATAGTCGGGGCAGTCATGCCTTTCTTT. This translates into CASSIVGAVMPFF.